This T cell receptor beta chain is drawn from a study of CD8 T cells in ankylosing spondylitis. This clonotype was counted once. Antigen: not known. CDR1 is SEHNR and CDR2 is FQNEAQ in the germline V gene (reference sequence). This CDR3 has 14 amino acids. V was trimmed by 6 bases and J by 1 base, leaving 12 bases between them. MiXCR, applied by TCRdb to the 5' RACE reads, yields one record per CDR3 protein. Altogether more than 600,000 distinct CDR3 sequences are present, 15% to 20% being singletons, with the ten largest covering 15% to 20%. General observations from the study: A motif in TCR beta, a set of under 10 highly homologous variants, appeared characteristic of ankylosing spondylitis blood. Reportedly, disease-linked clones are significantly enriched in ankylosing spondylitis patients' matched synovial fluid.

The chain employs TRBV7-9 and TRBJ2-5; D gene unclear. This TCR was recovered from a male donor with ankylosing spondylitis. The specimen was blood, either unsorted or a sorted T cell fraction (not recorded which). This CDR3 reads CASSFGRTQETQYF. CDR3 in DNA: TGTGCCAGCAGTTTTGGACGGACCCAAGAGACCCAGTACTTC.